This T cell receptor beta chain was recorded in a study of blood T cell repertoires in COVID-19 (dated by TCRdb to 2020 to 2022). With regard to the full study: Samples from collaborators originated in the United States, Italy and Spain and spanned both the acute and convalescent phases of COVID-19. The repertoires were made available in a free public database intended to serve as a resource for research on the immune response to SARS-CoV-2. The samples were drawn from two sources: the first 160 participants of the ongoing ImmuneRACE study, and fewer than 1,500 subjects contributed by 6 global collaborators. HLA class I and class II types, where available, came from metadata supplied by the sample provider rather than from assay-based typing. The material from the prospective study consisted of cDNA or gDNA derived from T cells, B-cell-depleted T cells, or PBMCs. Subjects who had been exposed to COVID-19, were actively infected with it, or had recovered from it provided the deeply sampled blood TCRbeta repertoires that made up the dataset. The sample metadata nearly always contained a de-identified subject ID, COVID-19 status, age in years and sex.

Regarding this clone: Its binding antigen is unknown. It has no much larger one-base neighbor in the sample; base qualities were not kept.

TCRbeta CDR3 regions were amplified from genomic DNA using the immunoSEQ Assay, a bias-controlled multiplex PCR. From the authors' description of their analysis: The number of nucleated cells in each sample was estimated from the amplification of reference gene primers within the assay. Sequence reads were collapsed and filtered to measure the absolute abundance of every unique TCRbeta CDR3 rearrangement. For each sample, productive Simpson clonality was calculated as the square root of Simpson's diversity index over productive rearrangements. TCRdb limited this immuneACCESS table to in-frame rearrangements with V and J called. A share of clones is missing; checked studies link under half to unresolved V genes, and the rest is unexplained. Clonal size and the V and J genes are those of that table, whereas D and trimming came from the DNA. This sample lists some 300,000 clones; about nine tenths were detected once. Together, the top ten hold roughly 8.9% of the sample.

Participants in the prospective study were enrolled through a virtual design, were aged roughly 18 to 100 years, and lived in fewer than 30 United States geographic areas. In the prospective study, cohorts were assigned on the basis of participant-reported clinical history obtained from a screening survey and a study questionnaire. Recovered participants in ImmuneRACE Cohort 3 were defined as having two consecutive negative NP/OP PCR tests, clearance from a healthcare professional, or resolution of symptoms. In the prospective study, mobile phlebotomists collected whole blood, serum and a nasopharyngeal or oropharyngeal swab from each participant. Participants in the prospective study had the option to provide additional blood draws and questionnaires over a roughly two-month period. Before DNA extraction, blood samples from the prospective study were shipped at room temperature or frozen. Overall study outcomes, separate from this receptor: The quantity of clinical and demographic metadata differed by source and by participant and was supplied without curation.

Relative to germline, V is 6 bases shorter and J is 0 bases shorter, with 17 bases between their ends. Measured from the cysteine to the phenylalanine, the CDR3 is 16 residues long. The DNA shown is the 48-base CDR3, in frame from base 1. CDR1 and CDR2 were assigned from the germline V gene (reference sequence) as LNHDA and SQIVND. The receptor chain draws on TRBV19 and TRBJ1-1; the D segment could be TRBD1, given 6 matching bases. What was sequenced was PBMCs or T cells enriched from blood (not recorded which). The origin of this receptor is a woman aged 40-49 years who had recovered from COVID-19. The CDR3 protein is CASSRKGVSMNTEAFF. The DNA sequence is TGTGCCAGTAGCCGAAAGGGGGTCAGCATGAACACTGAAGCTTTCTTT.